These 15 T cell receptor beta chains were sequenced from one sample in a study of beta chain features in type 1 diabetes. Antigens of these TCRs are unknown. The isolated RNA, all of it, was reverse transcribed, so expressed TCRB transcripts were what got sequenced. Clones were read by immunoSEQ multiplex PCR, and TCRdb kept only the in-frame ones, dropping some. The sample contains around 280,000 clones, approximately 15% of which appear only once. Study observations and caveats: Patients with Type 1 diabetes showed moderately but significantly shorter TCRB CDR3s in all four CD4+ subsets.

The sample consisted of naive CD4+ T cells from blood. These TCRs come from a man between 18 and 29 years old with type 1 diabetes.

The sample holds a few counts of this clone. The CDR3 loop reads CAWDVGTSRGETQYF. The CDR3 DNA is TGTGCCTGGGACGTAGGGACCTCCCGGGGGGAGACCCAGTACTTC. The chain recombines TRBV30 with TRBJ2-5; possibly TRBD2 for D (6 bases). Germline-derived CDR1 and CDR2 are GTSNPN and SVGIG (reference sequence). The CDR3 runs 15 residues. Trimming removed 5 bases from V and 5 bases from J, with 21 bases in between.

V gene TRBV10-3 combines with J gene TRBJ2-7; 10 bases align to TRBD1. The CDR3 is 13 residues long. CDR1 ENHRY and CDR2 SYGVKD come from the germline V gene. V was clipped by 7 bases and J by 4 bases; unmatched bases: 4. CDR3 nucleotide sequence: TGTGCCATCATGAGACAGGGGGCTTACGAGCAGTACTTC. Protein product: CAIMRQGAYEQYF.

This clone came up a few times. V and J are TRBV6-6 and TRBJ1-6; the D is unclear. Germline V CDR1 and CDR2: MNHNY, SVGAGI (reference sequence). CDR3 length: 13 amino acids. Trimming pared 7 bases from V and 3 bases from J, leaving 7 bases between. This chain's CDR3 is CASIWSYNSPLHF. The CDR3 region has the DNA TGTGCCAGCATATGGAGCTATAATTCACCCCTCCACTTT.

In its sample, this clone was seen a few times. This sequence joins TRBV6-5 and TRBJ1-2; no firm D call. Trimming shortened V by 6 bases and J by 9 bases, and 20 bases separated the two germline ends. Germline V gene lookup returns CDR1 MNHEY and CDR2 SVGAGI. This CDR3 spans 14 amino acids. CDR3 DNA sequence: TGTGCCAGCAGGACAACGAATAATCCAAAGAGCTACACCTTC. Protein product: CASRTTNNPKSYTF.

The chain couples TRBV7-9 to TRBJ2-2; no clear D. Trimming removed 1 base from V and 0 bases from J, with 9 bases in between. The CDR3 is 16 residues long. CDR1 and CDR2 from the germline V gene are SEHNR and FQNEAQ (reference sequence). This CDR3 is CASSLDSQSNTGELFF. The CDR3 DNA sequence: TGTGCCAGCAGCTTAGATTCACAGTCGAACACCGGGGAGCTGTTTTTT.

The V gene is TRBV5-1, the J gene TRBJ2-7, with 9 positions matching TRBD1. Germline V lookup: CDR1 SGHRS, CDR2 YFSETQ. Trimming removed 4 bases from V and 3 bases from J; junction bases left unmatched: 8. The CDR3 spans 15 residues. For the CDR3, the DNA is TGCGCCAGCAGCAAAGGGACAGGGCGAGTCTACGAGCAGTACTTC. This encodes CASSKGTGRVYEQYF.

This clone was seen more than once but under ten times. The rearrangement joins TRBV5-8 to TRBJ2-4; D unresolved. The V gene's germline CDR1 is SGHTS and CDR2 YDEGEE. The CDR3 extends over 12 amino acids. Trimming cost V 1 base and J 7 bases, with 6 bases left between them. CDR3 loop: CASSLLYNIQYF. In DNA, the CDR3 is TGTGCCAGCAGCTTGCTCTACAACATTCAGTACTTC. The complete variable domain, with remaining parts taken from reference TRBV5-8 and TRBJ2-4, reads EAGVTQSPTHLIKTRGQQATLRCSPISGHTSVYWYQQALGLGLQFLLWYDEGEERNRGNFPPRFSGRQFPNYSSELNVNALELEDSALYLCASSLLYNIQYFGAGTRLSVL.

V usage is TRBV4-1 and J usage is TRBJ2-1; TRBD2 matches 11 bases. This CDR3 has 15 amino acids. Trimming at V came to 4 bases and at J to 5 bases, leaving 4 bases not matched to a gene. The germline V gene encodes CDR1 MGHRA and CDR2 YSYEKL. CDR3 coding DNA: TGCGCCAGCAGCCGACTAGCGGGAATTAACAATGAGCAGTTCTTC. It encodes CASSRLAGINNEQFF.

This clone was recorded a few times. The V gene is TRBV4-1, the J gene TRBJ2-1; 8 positions agree with TRBD2. The V gene's germline CDR1 is MGHRA and CDR2 YSYEKL. The CDR3 runs to 15 residues. The V gene end was trimmed by 0 bases and the J gene end by 7 bases; junction bases not matched to a gene: 5. CDR3 in amino acids: CASSQDLREANEQFF. For the CDR3, the DNA is TGCGCCAGCAGCCAAGATTTGCGGGAGGCTAATGAGCAGTTCTTC.

This clone showed up just a few times. The V and J genes are TRBV2 and TRBJ1-5; 7 nucleotides match TRBD1. The CDR3 length is 16 residues. Unmatched junction bases numbered 12, after V lost 4 bases and J lost 6 bases. The germline CDR1 and CDR2 sequences are SNHLY and FYNNEI. In DNA form, the CDR3 reads TGTGCCAGCAGTGGACAGGGCGTACAGGGTGGTCAGCCCCAGCATTTT. Its protein product is CASSGQGVQGGQPQHF.

Comments on this clone: Other DNA sequences from this sample encode an identical CDR3 as well. J is TRBJ1-5 and V is TRBV5-1; D is perhaps TRBD1 (6 bases). CDR3 length: 13 amino acids. V was cut by 1 base and J by 4 bases, with 6 bases left in between. CDR1 is SGHRS, CDR2 YFSETQ, per germline. The CDR3 sequence: CASSLQGNQPQHF. CDR3 DNA: TGCGCCAGCAGCTTGCAGGGGAATCAGCCCCAGCATTTT.

The chain links TRBV7-6 to TRBJ2-7; perhaps TRBD1 as D (5 bases). The ends were cut back, 3 bases at V and 1 base at J, with 7 bases in the middle. The germline CDR1 and CDR2 sequences are SGHVS and FNYEAQ. The CDR3 is made up of 13 amino acids. The CDR3 DNA reads as TGTGCCAGCAGCTTTGGGGCTTCCTACGAGCAGTACTTC. Translated, it gives CASSFGASYEQYF.

This clone was detected only a few times. V is TRBV28 and J is TRBJ2-7; D gene unclear. Trimming stripped 3 bases from V and 4 bases from J, with 10 bases between. The germline V gene encodes CDR1 MDHEN and CDR2 SYDVKM. The CDR3 length is 13 residues. The CDR3 loop reads CASSFNTRYEQYF. The CDR3 region has the DNA TGTGCCAGCAGTTTTAATACCCGGTACGAGCAGTACTTC.

The chain combines TRBV7-2 with TRBJ2-7; TRBD2 matches at 7 bases. The germline CDR1 and CDR2 sequences are SGHTA and FQGNSA. The CDR3 loop spans 12 amino acids. Germline trimming cut 5 bases from V and 7 bases from J; bases unmatched to any gene: 5. In DNA form, the CDR3 reads TGTGCCAGCAGCCCCGGAGCGGGGGAGCAGTACTTC. Its protein is CASSPGAGEQYF.

V usage is TRBV28 and J usage is TRBJ2-6; weak D call: TRBD2 (5 bases). The CDR3 is 16 amino acids. V gave up 6 bases and J gave up 0 bases, with 12 bases separating them. The germline V gene has CDR1 MDHEN and CDR2 SYDVKM. The CDR3 region is CASRGVTYSGANVLTF. The CDR3 nucleotides are TGTGCCAGCAGGGGAGTAACTTACTCTGGGGCCAACGTCCTGACTTTC.